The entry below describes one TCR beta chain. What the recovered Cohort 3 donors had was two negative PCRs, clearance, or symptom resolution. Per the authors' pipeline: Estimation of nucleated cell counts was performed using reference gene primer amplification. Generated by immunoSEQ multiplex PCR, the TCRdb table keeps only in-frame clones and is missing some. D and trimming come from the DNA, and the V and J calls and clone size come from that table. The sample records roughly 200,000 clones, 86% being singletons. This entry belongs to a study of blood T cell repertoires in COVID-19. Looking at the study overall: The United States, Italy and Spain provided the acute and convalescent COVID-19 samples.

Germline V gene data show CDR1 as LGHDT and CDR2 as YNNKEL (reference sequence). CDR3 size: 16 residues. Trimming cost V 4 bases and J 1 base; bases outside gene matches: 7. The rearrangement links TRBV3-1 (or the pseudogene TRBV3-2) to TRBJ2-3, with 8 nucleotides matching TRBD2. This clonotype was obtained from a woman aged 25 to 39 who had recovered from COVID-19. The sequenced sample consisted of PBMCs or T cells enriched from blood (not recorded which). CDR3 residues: CASSRQGLDGTDTQYF. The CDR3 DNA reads TGTGCCAGCAGCCGTCAGGGACTAGATGGCACAGATACGCAGTATTTT.